A single sample is the source of the 22 T cell receptor beta chains below, sequenced in a study of CD8 T cells in ankylosing spondylitis. TCRdb recomputed calls from the 5' RACE reads with MiXCR, one row per CDR3 protein. This sample has about 360,000 distinct CDR3 sequences, with 20% found just once. The sample consisted of blood, either unsorted or a sorted T cell fraction (not recorded which). Source of these receptors: a male donor with ankylosing spondylitis or in good health (not recorded which).

The chain couples TRBV20-1 to TRBJ1-1, with a tentative D call TRBD1 (6 bases). V dropped 6 bases and J dropped 1 base, with 9 bases sitting between them. Germline lookup yields CDR1 DFQATT and CDR2 SNEGSKA (reference sequence). This CDR3 has 12 residues. DNA of the CDR3: TGCAGTGCGGTACAGGGGAACACTGAAGCTTTCTTT. Protein: CSAVQGNTEAFF.

The CDR3 region is CASSPRPGFYEQYF. CDR3 bases: TGTGCCAGCAGCCCCAGGCCAGGCTTCTACGAGCAGTACTTC. The J gene is TRBJ2-7, the V gene TRBV7-9; no clear D gene. Germline V gene data show CDR1 as SEHNR and CDR2 as FQNEAQ (reference sequence). Trimming left V 5 bases short and J 3 bases short, with 14 bases between. This CDR3 contains 14 residues.

CDR3 DNA: TGCAGCGGCACAGGGGGCGAGGACTATGGCTACACCTTC. It is translated as CSGTGGEDYGYTF. This sequence joins TRBV29-1 and TRBJ1-2, with 9 bases aligning to TRBD1. The CDR3 length is 13 residues. Germline assignment: CDR1 SQVTM and CDR2 ANQGSEA. V shed 7 bases and J 3 bases; nucleotides not matched to a gene: 6.

The chain recombines TRBV10-3 with TRBJ2-7, with D perhaps matching TRBD1 (5 bases). The V gene lost 7 bases and the J gene lost 4 bases, with 20 bases spanning the gap. CDR3 size: 15 residues. Per germline, CDR1 ENHRY and CDR2 SYGVKD. The CDR3 DNA follows: TGTGCCATCACTGAAACCGAAAATGACAGATACGAGCAGTACTTC. It is translated as CAITETENDRYEQYF.

The rearrangement joins TRBV12-3 or TRBV12-4 to TRBJ1-2, with a weak D call TRBD1 (5 bases). The ends were cut back, 6 bases at V and 9 bases at J, with 14 bases in the middle. The CDR3 runs 12 residues. CDR3 sequence (DNA): TGTGCCAGCAGGGCGGGGCTCACGAGCTACACCTTC. Amino acid sequence: CASRAGLTSYTF.

This clonotype has more than one count but fewer than ten. The chain is built from TRBV27 and TRBJ2-7; D possibly corresponds to TRBD1 (5 bases). The V gene's germline CDR1 is MNHEY and CDR2 SMNVEV (reference sequence). V was clipped by 3 bases and J by 2 bases, with 14 bases between them. This CDR3 is 15 amino acids long. The CDR3 loop reads CASSLTSGATYEQYF. CDR3 nucleotides: TGTGCCAGCAGTTTGACTTCTGGGGCCACCTACGAGCAGTACTTC.

This clonotype was counted only a few times. J is TRBJ1-1 and V is TRBV6-1, with TRBD1 as a possible D gene (6 bases). Trimming shortened V by 8 bases and J by 7 bases, and 20 bases separated the two germline ends. This CDR3 is built from 14 residues. Looked up from germline, CDR1 is MNHNS and CDR2 is SASEGT. CDR3 sequence (DNA): TGTGCCAGCGCTCCATTCGCGGGGGCGGTTGAAGCTTTCTTT. This gives the protein CASAPFAGAVEAFF.

This clonotype was counted only a few times. The genes are TRBV11-2 and TRBJ2-5, with TRBD2 matching over 11 bases. Germline CDR1 and CDR2: SGHAT and FQNNGV. This CDR3 contains 18 residues. V was clipped by 1 base and J by 2 bases; unmatched bases: 9. CDR3 nucleotides: TGTGCCAGCAGCTTAGGACCTCGGACTAGCGGGTCACAAGAGACCCAGTACTTC. Its protein is CASSLGPRTSGSQETQYF.

This clonotype was counted only a few times. V and J are TRBV29-1 and TRBJ2-3, with TRBD1 matching over 12 bases. Germline values: CDR1 SQVTM, CDR2 ANQGSEA. CDR3 length: 19 amino acids. Trimming took 0 bases from V and 0 from J; bases not matched to a gene: 10. CDR3 bases: TGCAGCGTTGAAGAATGGACGGGACAGGGGGCCGCTAGCACAGATACGCAGTATTTT. Amino acids: CSVEEWTGQGAASTDTQYF.

The rearrangement joins TRBV15 to TRBJ2-5, with 9 bases lining up with TRBD2. The J segment lost 5 bases and the V segment lost 4 bases, leaving 8 bases of the junction unmatched. The CDR3 has 15 amino acids. Germline CDR1 reads LNHNV; CDR2 reads YYDKDF (reference sequence). CDR3 sequence reads: CATSTRGGRMETQYF. The CDR3 DNA reads as TGTGCCACCAGCACGCGGGGGGGCCGAATGGAGACCCAGTACTTC.

The chain uses TRBV4-1 and TRBJ2-7; D perhaps matches TRBD2 (6 bases). CDR1 is MGHRA and CDR2 is YSYEKL in the germline V gene. The V end lost 5 bases, the J end lost 1 base, and 18 bases lay between the germline ends. The CDR3 sequence is 16 residues long. CDR3 in DNA: TGCGCCAGCAGCTCTCAGGTGTCGGGGGTATCCTACGAGCAGTACTTC. Its translation: CASSSQVSGVSYEQYF.

The chain recombines TRBV9 with TRBJ1-1; TRBD1 is a possible D gene (5 bases). Trimming left V 4 bases short and J 3 bases short, with 13 bases between. The CDR3 contains 14 residues. CDR1 SGDLS and CDR2 YYNGEE come from the germline V gene. The CDR3 DNA follows: TGTGCCAGCAGCCCCGGAGGCAGGGACACTGAAGCTTTCTTT. This codes for CASSPGGRDTEAFF.

The CDR3 loop reads CASRWDRVNEQFF. The CDR3 bases are TGTGCCAGCAGGTGGGACAGGGTGAATGAGCAGTTCTTC. J is TRBJ2-1 and V is TRBV12-3 or TRBV12-4; 9 bases match TRBD1. With 6 bases clipped from V and 7 bases from J, the junction kept 4 bases outside the gene matches. The CDR3 runs 13 residues.

The rearrangement uses TRBV28 and TRBJ1-2; D perhaps matches TRBD1 (5 bases). Looked up from germline, CDR1 is MDHEN and CDR2 is SYDVKM. V was clipped by 3 bases and J by 8 bases, with 13 bases between them. The length of the CDR3 is 13 residues. This CDR3 reads CASSLNPKGGYTF. The CDR3 coding sequence is TGTGCCAGCAGTTTGAATCCGAAGGGGGGCTACACCTTC.

This clonotype was detected a few times. This chain connects TRBV9 to TRBJ2-7; no definite D call. CDR1 SGDLS and CDR2 YYNGEE come from the germline V gene. The V gene lost 0 bases and the J gene lost 3 bases, with 10 bases spanning the gap. The CDR3 length is 14 residues. The CDR3 spells CASSVGVAGYEQYF. DNA for the CDR3: TGTGCCAGCAGCGTAGGAGTAGCAGGCTACGAGCAGTACTTC. Combining the CDR3 with reference TRBV9 and TRBJ2-7 gives the whole variable domain DSGVTQTPKHLITATGQRVTLRCSPRSGDLSVYWYQQSLDQGLQFLIQYYNGEERAKGNILERFSAQQFPDLHSELNLSSLELGDSALYFCASSVGVAGYEQYFGPGTRLTVT.

The chain carries TRBV29-1 and TRBJ2-3, with 7 nucleotides matching TRBD2. Germline V gene lookup returns CDR1 SQVTM and CDR2 ANQGSEA. This CDR3 spans 14 amino acids. Trimming removed 6 bases from V and 5 bases from J; junction bases left unmatched: 11. Written as DNA, the CDR3 is TGCAGCGTGGTTCTGCGGGGGAACGGAGATACGCAGTATTTT. Translating it yields CSVVLRGNGDTQYF.

V usage is TRBV12-3 or TRBV12-4 and J usage is TRBJ1-1; D perhaps matches TRBD1 (5 bases). V was cut by 7 bases and J by 0 bases, with 12 bases left in between. The CDR3 has 14 residues. CDR3 loop: CASTIEGLNTEAFF. The CDR3 DNA sequence: TGTGCCAGCACCATCGAGGGGTTGAACACTGAAGCTTTCTTT.

CDR3 sequence: CSVSQALSGYTF. In DNA, the CDR3 is TGCAGCGTTTCACAGGCCCTATCTGGCTACACCTTC. V usage is TRBV29-1 and J usage is TRBJ1-2; D might be TRBD1 (5 bases). V shed 5 bases and J shed 7 bases, with 14 bases lying between them. Germline values: CDR1 SQVTM, CDR2 ANQGSEA. The CDR3 totals 12 residues.

This rearrangement joins TRBV2 to TRBJ2-1; 7 bases map to TRBD1. The junction had 6 bases not matched to a gene; V was cut back by 6 bases and J by 1 base. Germline V CDR1 and CDR2: SNHLY, FYNNEI. CDR3 length: 15 amino acids. Here the CDR3 reads CASRTDRTSYNEQFF. CDR3 DNA sequence: TGTGCCAGCAGAACGGACAGGACATCCTACAATGAGCAGTTCTTC. The complete variable domain, with remaining parts taken from reference TRBV2 and TRBJ2-1, reads EPEVTQTPSHQVTQMGQEVILRCVPISNHLYFYWYRQILGQKVEFLVSFYNNEISEKSEIFDDQFSVERPDGSNFTLKIRSTKLEDSAMYFCASRTDRTSYNEQFFGPGTRLTVL.

The rearrangement links TRBV7-2 to TRBJ1-4; no definite D call. V was pared by 6 bases and J by 8 bases, with 10 bases between. Germline CDR1 reads SGHTA; CDR2 reads FQGNSA. The CDR3 spans 12 residues. CDR3 DNA: TGTGCCAGCAGAACACCGGGCGAAAAACTGTTTTTT. This translates into CASRTPGEKLFF.

V usage is TRBV11-3 and J usage is TRBJ2-1; TRBD2 matches 9 bases. Germline values: CDR1 SGHNT, CDR2 YENEEA. This CDR3 is 15 amino acids long. V shed 5 bases and J 7 bases; nucleotides not matched to a gene: 9. CDR3: CASSPRRGGFNEQFF. CDR3 bases: TGTGCCAGCAGCCCACGGCGGGGGGGCTTTAATGAGCAGTTCTTC. Combining the CDR3 with reference TRBV11-3 and TRBJ2-1 gives the whole variable domain EAGVVQSPRYKIIEKKQPVAFWCNPISGHNTLYWYLQNLGQGPELLIRYENEEAVDDSQLPKDRFSAERLKGVDSTLKIQPAELGDSAVYLCASSPRRGGFNEQFFGPGTRLTVL.

The CDR3 DNA follows: TGCGCCAGCAGTGAGTCGAGGGGTTACTACGAGCAGTACTTC. Its protein is CASSESRGYYEQYF. V gene TRBV10-2 combines with J gene TRBJ2-7; D may match TRBD1 or TRBD2 (5 bases each). Trimming shortened V by 0 bases and J by 3 bases, and 9 bases separated the two germline ends. From germline, CDR1 is WSHSY and CDR2 SAAADI. This CDR3 has 14 amino acids.